This T cell receptor (beta chain) comes out of a study of T cell clonality in common variable immunodeficiency. Study observations and caveats: CVID subjects showed higher TCRbeta clonality than healthy controls.

Germline CDR1 MRHNA, CDR2 SNTAGT. CDR3 size: 14 residues. Trimming removed 3 bases from V and 6 bases from J; junction bases left unmatched: 5. The sample holds many counts of this clone. Its antigen is not identified. Sequencing ends 3 residues short of the CDR3 end; the germline J gene provides the rest. Equal genomic DNA amounts from CVID and control samples were sequenced. Assay: immunoSEQ multiplex PCR; the TCRdb copy retains only in-frame clones and omits some. The repertoire consists of roughly 38,000 clones, none detected only once. V gene TRBV6-4 combines with J gene TRBJ2-1, with 7 nucleotides matching TRBD2. The clonotype comes from a person aged 18 to 70 in good health. Sequencing was done on a sample of peripheral blood mononuclear cells. The sequenced CDR3 bases are TGTGCCAGCAGTGAAGGGCGGGAGTCCAATGAG. This encodes CASSEGRESNE. The full-length CDR3 reads as CASSEGRESNEQFF.